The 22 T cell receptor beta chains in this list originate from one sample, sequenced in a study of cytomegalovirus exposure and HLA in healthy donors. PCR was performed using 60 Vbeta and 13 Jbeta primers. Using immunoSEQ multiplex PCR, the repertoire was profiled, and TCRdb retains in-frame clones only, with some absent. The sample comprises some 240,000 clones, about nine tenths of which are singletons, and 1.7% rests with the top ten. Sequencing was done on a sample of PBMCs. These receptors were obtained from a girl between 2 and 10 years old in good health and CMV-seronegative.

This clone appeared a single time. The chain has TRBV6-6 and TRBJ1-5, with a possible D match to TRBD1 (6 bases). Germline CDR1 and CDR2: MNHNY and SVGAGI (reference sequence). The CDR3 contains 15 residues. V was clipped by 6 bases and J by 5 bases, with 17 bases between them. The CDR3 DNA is TGTGCCAGCAGGTATCGGGGGGCCGAAGATCAGCCCCAGCATTTT. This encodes CASRYRGAEDQPQHF.

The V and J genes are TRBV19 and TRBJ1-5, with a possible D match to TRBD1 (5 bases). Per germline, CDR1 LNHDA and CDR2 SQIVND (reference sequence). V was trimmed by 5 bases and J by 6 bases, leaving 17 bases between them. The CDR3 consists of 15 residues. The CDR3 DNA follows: TGTGCCAGTAGTTGGGCGGGGCCCGCGGGTCAGCCCCAGCATTTT. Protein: CASSWAGPAGQPQHF. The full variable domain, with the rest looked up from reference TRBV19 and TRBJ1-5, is DGGITQSPKYLFRKEGQNVTLSCEQNLNHDAMYWYRQDPGQGLRLIYYSQIVNDFQKGDIAEGYSVSREKKESFPLTVTSAQKNPTAFYLCASSWAGPAGQPQHFGDGTRLSIL.

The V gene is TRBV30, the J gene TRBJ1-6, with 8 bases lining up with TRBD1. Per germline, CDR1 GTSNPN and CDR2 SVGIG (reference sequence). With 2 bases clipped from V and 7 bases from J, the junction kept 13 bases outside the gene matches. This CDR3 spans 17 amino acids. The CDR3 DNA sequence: TGTGCCTGGAGTTCATCGAAAACAGGGGGGACGAATTCACCCCTCCACTTT. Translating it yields CAWSSSKTGGTNSPLHF. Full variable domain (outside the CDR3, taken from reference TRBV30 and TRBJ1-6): SQTIHQWPATLVQPVGSPLSLECTVEGTSNPNLYWYRQAAGRGLQLLFYSVGIGQISSEVPQNLSASRPQDRQFILSSKKLLLSDSGFYLCAWSSSKTGGTNSPLHFGNGTRLTVT.

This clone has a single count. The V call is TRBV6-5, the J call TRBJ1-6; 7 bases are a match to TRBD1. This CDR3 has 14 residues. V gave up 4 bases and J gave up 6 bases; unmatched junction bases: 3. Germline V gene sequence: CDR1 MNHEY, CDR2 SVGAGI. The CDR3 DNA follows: TGTGCCAGCAGTTGGACAGGCGGTAATTCACCCCTCCACTTT. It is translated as CASSWTGGNSPLHF.

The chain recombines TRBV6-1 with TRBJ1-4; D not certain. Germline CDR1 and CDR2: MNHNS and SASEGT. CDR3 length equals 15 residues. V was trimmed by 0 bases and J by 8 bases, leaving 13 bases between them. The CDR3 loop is CASSEANDRWEKLFF. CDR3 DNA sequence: TGTGCCAGCAGTGAAGCAAACGATCGGTGGGAAAAACTGTTTTTT.

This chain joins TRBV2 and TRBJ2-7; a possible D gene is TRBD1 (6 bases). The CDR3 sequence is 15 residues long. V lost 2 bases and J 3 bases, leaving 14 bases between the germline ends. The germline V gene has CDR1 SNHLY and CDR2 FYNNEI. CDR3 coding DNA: TGTGCCAGCAGTGAAAGGGGGTTAGCAGTCTACGAGCAGTACTTC. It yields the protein CASSERGLAVYEQYF.

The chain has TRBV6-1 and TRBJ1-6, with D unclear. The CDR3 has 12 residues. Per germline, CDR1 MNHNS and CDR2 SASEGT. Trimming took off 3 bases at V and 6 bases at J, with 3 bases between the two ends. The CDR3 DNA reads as TGTGCCAGCAGTGATATTAATTCACCCCTCCACTTT. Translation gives CASSDINSPLHF.

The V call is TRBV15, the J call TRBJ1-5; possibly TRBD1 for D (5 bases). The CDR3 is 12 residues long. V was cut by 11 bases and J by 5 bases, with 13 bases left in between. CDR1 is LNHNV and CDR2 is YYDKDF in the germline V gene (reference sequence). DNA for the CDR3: TGTGCCGTCGGTAGGGACTATCAGCCCCAGCATTTT. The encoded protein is CAVGRDYQPQHF.

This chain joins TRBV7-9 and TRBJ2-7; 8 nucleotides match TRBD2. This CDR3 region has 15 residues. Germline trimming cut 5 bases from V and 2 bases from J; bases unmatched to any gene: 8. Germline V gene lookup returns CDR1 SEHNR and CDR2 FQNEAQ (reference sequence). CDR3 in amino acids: CASSRSGAGAYEQYF. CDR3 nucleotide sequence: TGTGCCAGCAGCCGTAGTGGAGCGGGGGCCTACGAGCAGTACTTC. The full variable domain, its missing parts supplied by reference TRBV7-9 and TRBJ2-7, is DTGVSQNPRHKITKRGQNVTFRCDPISEHNRLYWYRQTLGQGPEFLTYFQNEAQLEKSRLLSDRFSAERPKGSFSTLEIQRTEQGDSAMYLCASSRSGAGAYEQYFGPGTRLTVT.

In DNA form, the CDR3 reads TGCGCCAGCAGCCCCGGGACTAGCGGGAACTACGAGCAGTACTTC. Its protein is CASSPGTSGNYEQYF. The J gene is TRBJ2-7, the V gene TRBV5-1; 13 bases fit TRBD2. Germline trimming cut 4 bases from V and 3 bases from J; bases unmatched to any gene: 4. The CDR3 spans 15 residues. Per germline, CDR1 SGHRS and CDR2 YFSETQ.

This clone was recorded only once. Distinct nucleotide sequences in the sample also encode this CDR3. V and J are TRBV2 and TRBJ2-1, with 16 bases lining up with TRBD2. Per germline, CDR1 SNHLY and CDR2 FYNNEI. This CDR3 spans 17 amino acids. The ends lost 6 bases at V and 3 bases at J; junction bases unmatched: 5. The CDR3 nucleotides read TGTGCCAGCAGCCCGGGACTAGCGGGAGGGGGCTACAATGAGCAGTTCTTC. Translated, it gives CASSPGLAGGGYNEQFF.

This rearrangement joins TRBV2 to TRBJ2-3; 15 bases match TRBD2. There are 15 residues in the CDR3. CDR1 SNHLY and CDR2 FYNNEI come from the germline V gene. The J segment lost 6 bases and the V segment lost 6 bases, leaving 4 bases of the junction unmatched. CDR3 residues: CASRRTSGRADTQYF. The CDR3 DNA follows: TGTGCCAGCAGGAGGACTAGCGGGAGGGCCGATACGCAGTATTTT.

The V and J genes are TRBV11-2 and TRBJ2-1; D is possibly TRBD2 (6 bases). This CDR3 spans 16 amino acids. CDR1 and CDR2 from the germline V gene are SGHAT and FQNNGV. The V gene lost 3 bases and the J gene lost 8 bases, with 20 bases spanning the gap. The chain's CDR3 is CASSFRQRALSHEQFF. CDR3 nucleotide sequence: TGTGCCAGCAGCTTCCGCCAGCGGGCCCTCTCTCATGAGCAGTTCTTC.

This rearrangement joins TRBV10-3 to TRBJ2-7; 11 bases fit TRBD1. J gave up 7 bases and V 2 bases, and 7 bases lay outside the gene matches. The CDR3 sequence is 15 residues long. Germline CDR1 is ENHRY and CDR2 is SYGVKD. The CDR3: CAISEGQGASAEQYF. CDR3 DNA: TGTGCCATCAGTGAGGGACAGGGGGCTTCGGCAGAGCAGTACTTC.

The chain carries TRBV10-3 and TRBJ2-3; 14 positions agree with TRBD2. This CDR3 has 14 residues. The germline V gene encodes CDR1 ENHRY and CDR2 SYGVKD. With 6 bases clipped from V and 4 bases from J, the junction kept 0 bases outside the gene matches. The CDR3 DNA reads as TGTGCCATCAGGGGACTAGCGGGGGCAGATACGCAGTATTTT. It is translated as CAIRGLAGADTQYF.

Here the CDR3 DNA reads TGCGCCAGCAGTGGCTTCGCAGGGGGCCCGTACGAGCAGTACTTC. It yields the protein CASSGFAGGPYEQYF. This chain uses TRBV10-2 with TRBJ2-7, with 8 nucleotides matching TRBD1. Trimming at V came to 4 bases and at J to 4 bases, leaving 9 bases not matched to a gene. Germline V gives CDR1 WSHSY, CDR2 SAAADI. This CDR3 region has 15 residues.

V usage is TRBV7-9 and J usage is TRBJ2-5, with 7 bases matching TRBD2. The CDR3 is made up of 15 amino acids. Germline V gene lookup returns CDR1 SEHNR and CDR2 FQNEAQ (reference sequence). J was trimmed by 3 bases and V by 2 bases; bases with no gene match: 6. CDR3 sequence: CASSLTMLAEETQYF. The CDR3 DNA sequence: TGTGCCAGCAGCTTAACCATGCTAGCGGAAGAGACCCAGTACTTC.

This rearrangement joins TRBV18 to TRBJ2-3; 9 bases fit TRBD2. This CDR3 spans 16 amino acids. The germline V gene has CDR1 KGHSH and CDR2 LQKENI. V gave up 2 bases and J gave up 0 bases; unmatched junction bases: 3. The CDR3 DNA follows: TGTGCCAGCTCACCAGTCACTAGCGGGAGCACAGATACGCAGTATTTT. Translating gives CASSPVTSGSTDTQYF.

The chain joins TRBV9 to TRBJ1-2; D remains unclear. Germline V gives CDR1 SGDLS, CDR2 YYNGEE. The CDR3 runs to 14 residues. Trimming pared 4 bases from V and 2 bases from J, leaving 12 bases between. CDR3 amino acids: CASSPGDANYGYTF. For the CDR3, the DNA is TGTGCCAGCAGCCCCGGGGATGCGAACTATGGCTACACCTTC.

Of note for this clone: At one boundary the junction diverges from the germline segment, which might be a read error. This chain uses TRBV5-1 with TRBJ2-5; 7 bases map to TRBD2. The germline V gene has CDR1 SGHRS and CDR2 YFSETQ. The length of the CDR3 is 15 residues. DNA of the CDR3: TGCGTCAGCAGCCCCGGGGAGCGGGGAGGAGAGACCCAGTACTTC. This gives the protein CVSSPGERGGETQYF.

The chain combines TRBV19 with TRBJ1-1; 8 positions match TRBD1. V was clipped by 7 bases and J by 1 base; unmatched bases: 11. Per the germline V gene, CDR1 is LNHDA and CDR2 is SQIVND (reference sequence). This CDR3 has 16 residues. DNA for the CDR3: TGTGCCAGTAATAAGATGACAGGGGCGGGGAACACTGAAGCTTTCTTT. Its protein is CASNKMTGAGNTEAFF.

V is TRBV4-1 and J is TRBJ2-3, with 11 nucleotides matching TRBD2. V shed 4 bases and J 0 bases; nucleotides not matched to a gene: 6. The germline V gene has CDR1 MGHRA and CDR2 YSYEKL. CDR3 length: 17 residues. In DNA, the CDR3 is TGCGCCAGCAGCCCCCTGGGACTAGCGGAAAGCACAGATACGCAGTATTTT. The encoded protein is CASSPLGLAESTDTQYF.